This TCR beta chain is drawn from a study of CD8 T cells in Susac syndrome. Study-wide results and caveats: The authors acknowledged that their TCR sequencing and HLA analysis involved a relatively small number of individuals.

On this clonotype: Its antigen is not known.

Patients with stable or active relapsing-remitting disease, all of them treatment-naive, made up the multiple sclerosis controls. Both CD4+ and CD8+ T cells were negatively isolated, and TEMRA cells underwent FACS enrichment. Roughly 0.45 to 1 ug RNA was reverse transcribed with random hexamers. Amplification of TCR beta CDR3 used immunoSEQ multiplex PCR across 54 Vbeta and 13 Jbeta. TCRdb independently ran MiXCR on the immunoSEQ multiplex PCR reads; one entry per CDR3 protein. The sample has about 200,000 distinct CDR3 sequences, roughly 96% seen once. Germline lookup yields CDR1 GTSNPN and CDR2 SVGIG (reference sequence). The CDR3 is 11 residues long. V lost 0 bases and J 6 bases, leaving 6 bases between the germline ends.

Source material: CD4+ T cells from PBMCs. The chain carries TRBV30 and TRBJ2-7; no firm D call. The receptor was isolated from a human donor with multiple sclerosis. Written as DNA, the CDR3 is TGTGCCTGGAGTGTGGGTGGCGAGCAGTACTTC. It codes for CAWSVGGEQYF.